Listed here are 16 T cell receptor beta chains from one sample, sequenced in a study of T cell repertoires in cytomegalovirus infection. Via MiXCR, TCRdb re-called the reads, giving one row per CDR3 protein. This table has fewer than 350,000 distinct CDR3 sequences, more than 8% appearing once. Sequenced sample: PBMCs. The receptors were sampled from a human donor in good health (CMV status not recorded). Some clones in this sample may be carry-over from other donors' samples.

This clonotype occurred a few times. V gene TRBV29-1 combines with J gene TRBJ1-2, with 9 bases lining up with TRBD1. This CDR3 is 12 amino acids long. The germline CDR1 and CDR2 sequences are SQVTM and ANQGSEA. The V and J ends lost 4 bases and 4 bases, in that order; junction bases with no gene match: 1. The CDR3 loop reads CSVVGQGYGYTF. For the CDR3, the DNA is TGCAGCGTTGTGGGACAGGGCTATGGCTACACCTTC.

Regarding this clonotype: A much larger clone differs by one base, so this may be a read error. CDR3: CASSLTQGAWITQYF. CDR3 DNA: TGTGCCAGCAGTTTAACGCAGGGGGCCTGGATTACGCAGTATTTT. The gene calls are TRBV28 and TRBJ2-3, with TRBD1 matching 8 bases. This CDR3 region has 15 residues. Germline V gene sequence: CDR1 MDHEN, CDR2 SYDVKM. J was trimmed by 8 bases and V by 2 bases; bases with no gene match: 9. Combining the CDR3 with reference TRBV28 and TRBJ2-3 gives the whole variable domain DVKVTQSSRYLVKRTGEKVFLECVQDMDHENMFWYRQDPGLGLRLIYFSYDVKMKEKGDIPEGYSVSREKKERFSLILESASTNQTSMYLCASSLTQGAWITQYFGPGTRLTVL.

The V gene is TRBV19, the J gene TRBJ1-5; D call uncertain. The CDR3 extends over 13 amino acids. Germline-derived CDR1 and CDR2 are LNHDA and SQIVND (reference sequence). V lost 9 bases, J lost 2 bases, and 11 bases lay in between. Here the CDR3 DNA reads TGTGCCAGCCTTGGGAGGGGCAATCAGCCCCAGCATTTT. As protein: CASLGRGNQPQHF.

Ten or more counts support this clonotype. This chain joins TRBV7-9 and TRBJ1-2; no clear D gene. CDR3 size: 11 residues. Germline V gene data show CDR1 as SEHNR and CDR2 as FQNEAQ (reference sequence). The V end was cut by 5 bases, the J end by 3 bases, with 4 bases between. In nucleotides, the CDR3 is TGTGCCAGCAGCCCCTACTATGGCTACACCTTC. Translation: CASSPYYGYTF.

This clonotype occurred many times. The CDR3 sequence is CASSLASGTYEQYF. CDR3 nucleotides: TGCGCCAGCAGCTTGGCCAGCGGTACCTACGAGCAGTACTTC. The chain carries TRBV5-1 and TRBJ2-7, with D maybe TRBD2 (5 bases). The ends were cut back, 0 bases at V and 2 bases at J, with 9 bases in the middle. This CDR3 has 14 amino acids. CDR1 is SGHRS and CDR2 is YFSETQ in the germline V gene.

This clonotype has at least ten counts. This chain connects TRBV12-3 or TRBV12-4 to TRBJ1-5, with D perhaps matching TRBD1 (5 bases). Trimming left V 5 bases short and J 7 bases short, with 12 bases between. The CDR3 is 13 residues long. In DNA form, the CDR3 reads TGTGCCAGCAGTCCCCGCCGGGGCCAGCCCCAGCATTTT. Protein sequence: CASSPRRGQPQHF.

This sequence joins TRBV19 and TRBJ2-1; maybe TRBD2 (6 bases). The CDR3 runs to 13 residues. V was cut by 9 bases and J by 7 bases, with 16 bases left in between. Germline lookup yields CDR1 LNHDA and CDR2 SQIVND (reference sequence). CDR3 nucleotides: TGTGCCAGCCGACCTACCGGGGGTAATGAGCAGTTCTTC. Translated: CASRPTGGNEQFF.

This clonotype turned up a few times. An end of the junction differs from the germline gene, which may be a read error. The chain is built from TRBV7-9 and TRBJ1-6; 7 bases map to TRBD1. CDR3 length: 14 residues. Per the germline V gene, CDR1 is SEHNR and CDR2 is FQNEAQ (reference sequence). The CDR3 sequence is CASSSDRVDSSLHF. CDR3 in DNA: TGTGCCAGCAGCTCAGACAGGGTGGATTCATCCCTCCACTTT.

This clonotype has a count of ten or more. This chain joins TRBV4-1 and TRBJ2-1; 8 nucleotides match TRBD1. CDR3 length: 17 residues. Germline assignment: CDR1 MGHRA and CDR2 YSYEKL. With 0 bases clipped from V and 4 bases from J, the junction kept 8 bases outside the gene matches. CDR3 sequence reads: CASSQDRTGGTYNEQFF. In DNA, the CDR3 is TGCGCCAGCAGCCAAGATCGAACAGGGGGAACATACAATGAGCAGTTCTTC.

CDR3 sequence reads: CASSPAGGTSEAFF. In DNA, the CDR3 is TGTGCCAGCTCACCAGCCGGAGGTACATCTGAAGCTTTCTTT. This chain connects TRBV18 to TRBJ1-1; D remains unclear. The V gene lost 2 bases and the J gene lost 6 bases, with 13 bases spanning the gap. Germline V gene data show CDR1 as KGHSH and CDR2 as LQKENI. The CDR3 extends over 14 amino acids.

This clonotype was detected ten times or more. The chain employs TRBV11-1 and TRBJ1-2, with D possibly TRBD1 on 6 matching bases. The CDR3 spans 15 residues. The germline gives CDR1 SGHAT, CDR2 FQDESV (reference sequence). V shed 6 bases and J shed 0 bases, with 14 bases lying between them. In DNA form, the CDR3 reads TGTGCCAGCAGGCCAGGACAGACCGCTAACTATGGCTACACCTTC. Translating gives CASRPGQTANYGYTF.

The chain carries TRBV12-3 or TRBV12-4 and TRBJ1-1; the D gene is possibly TRBD1 (6 bases). This CDR3 has 10 amino acids. The V gene lost 10 bases and the J gene lost 11 bases, with 14 bases spanning the gap. CDR3 in amino acids: CATARTGAFF. CDR3 nucleotide sequence: TGTGCCACCGCGAGAACAGGGGCTTTCTTT.

This clonotype was detected many times. The V and J genes are TRBV20-1 and TRBJ2-6; no firm D call. V was shortened by 1 base and J by 0 bases, with 7 bases between the two germline ends. Germline CDR1 DFQATT, CDR2 SNEGSKA (reference sequence). CDR3 length equals 15 residues. The CDR3 protein is CSARGWSSGANVLTF. The CDR3 nucleotides are TGCAGTGCTAGAGGGTGGAGCTCTGGGGCCAACGTCCTGACTTTC.

This clonotype has only a few counts. V usage is TRBV11-3 and J usage is TRBJ2-1; the match to TRBD2 covers 7 bases. The length of the CDR3 is 16 residues. The V gene end was trimmed by 5 bases and the J gene end by 8 bases; junction bases not matched to a gene: 15. Germline V gives CDR1 SGHNT, CDR2 YENEEA. The CDR3 nucleotides read TGTGCCAGCAGCGAAGCTAGCGGAGCCCCCACGTATGAGCAGTTCTTC. This sequence encodes CASSEASGAPTYEQFF.

This clonotype was recorded at least ten times. The chain is built from TRBV5-8 and TRBJ2-1; 14 bases align to TRBD2. V shed 4 bases, J shed 0 bases, and the junction held 9 bases outside the gene matches. The V gene's germline CDR1 is SGHTS and CDR2 YDEGEE. The CDR3 extends over 19 amino acids. The CDR3 region is CASSPLGLAGDSSYNEQFF. As DNA, the CDR3 is TGTGCCAGCAGCCCCCTGGGACTAGCGGGAGATAGCTCCTACAATGAGCAGTTCTTC.

The gene calls are TRBV20-1 and TRBJ2-1; D is possibly TRBD1 (6 bases). CDR3 length: 14 amino acids. CDR1 is DFQATT and CDR2 is SNEGSKA in the germline V gene (reference sequence). Trimming pared 3 bases from V and 4 bases from J, leaving 13 bases between. This CDR3 is CSASGDTRYNEQFF. The CDR3 DNA follows: TGCAGTGCTAGCGGGGACACCAGATACAATGAGCAGTTCTTC.